These 20 T cell receptor beta chains originate from one sample sequenced in a study of OX40 agonist ivuxolimab in advanced cancers. TCRdb's copy holds only in-frame clones and misses some; the assay was immunoSEQ multiplex PCR. This sample has more than 75,000 clones; around nine tenths occur once, and the top ten carry 0.8% to 1%. The sample was CD4+ or CD8+ T cells sorted from blood, taken in a trial of the OX40 agonist ivuxolimab. The receptors here all came from an adult with an advanced solid tumor such as melanoma, head and neck, liver or kidney cancer.

The chain is built from TRBV28 and TRBJ1-5, with 12 bases identical to TRBD1. In germline, CDR1 is MDHEN, CDR2 SYDVKM. V was clipped by 3 bases and J by 7 bases; unmatched bases: 1. The CDR3 length is 14 residues. For the CDR3, the DNA is TGTGCCAGCAGTTTCGGGACAGGGGGCCAGCCCCAGCATTTT. It is translated as CASSFGTGGQPQHF.

This sequence joins TRBV7-2 and TRBJ1-1; D is perhaps TRBD1 (5 bases). CDR1 SGHTA and CDR2 FQGNSA come from the germline V gene. This CDR3 spans 14 amino acids. V gave up 5 bases and J gave up 3 bases, with 13 bases separating them. The CDR3 loop is CASSRGQFYTEAFF. The CDR3 region has the DNA TGTGCCAGCAGCAGAGGACAATTTTACACTGAAGCTTTCTTT.

In its sample, this clone was seen once. J is TRBJ1-6 and V is TRBV28, with D unresolved. Germline V gene sequence: CDR1 MDHEN, CDR2 SYDVKM. Trimming pared 7 bases from V and 1 base from J, leaving 8 bases between. The CDR3 totals 14 residues. CDR3 residues: CASTITSYNSPLHF. CDR3 bases: TGTGCCAGCACCATTACATCCTATAATTCACCCCTCCACTTT.

The chain recombines TRBV6-5 with TRBJ1-1; D gene ambiguous. V was clipped by 6 bases and J by 4 bases, with 12 bases between them. Germline loops: CDR1 MNHEY, CDR2 SVGAGI. CDR3 length equals 13 residues. CDR3 coding DNA: TGTGCCAGCAGAAAGCAAGAGGGCACTGAAGCTTTCTTT. It specifies CASRKQEGTEAFF.

The chain couples TRBV28 to TRBJ2-3; 10 bases align to TRBD2. The CDR3 runs 18 residues. The V segment lost 3 bases and the J segment 1 base; nucleotides outside the gene matches: 10. Germline CDR1 and CDR2: MDHEN and SYDVKM. Here the CDR3 DNA reads TGTGCCAGCAGTTTGTACAGCGGGAGGGCCGGGGGCACAGATACGCAGTATTTT. Translating gives CASSLYSGRAGGTDTQYF. The full variable domain, completed using reference TRBV28 and TRBJ2-3, is DVKVTQSSRYLVKRTGEKVFLECVQDMDHENMFWYRQDPGLGLRLIYFSYDVKMKEKGDIPEGYSVSREKKERFSLILESASTNQTSMYLCASSLYSGRAGGTDTQYFGPGTRLTVL.

J is TRBJ2-7 and V is TRBV28; TRBD2 agrees at 9 bases. Looked up from germline, CDR1 is MDHEN and CDR2 is SYDVKM. J lost 3 bases, V lost 6 bases, and 9 bases had no gene match. The CDR3 spans 15 residues. CDR3 sequence: CASSPPGSGSYEQYF. CDR3 nucleotide sequence: TGTGCCAGCAGCCCCCCGGGTAGCGGGAGCTACGAGCAGTACTTC.

The J gene is TRBJ1-2, the V gene TRBV6-6; TRBD1 agrees at 7 bases. The J segment lost 8 bases and the V segment lost 6 bases, leaving 12 bases of the junction unmatched. Looked up from germline, CDR1 is MNHNY and CDR2 is SVGAGI (reference sequence). This CDR3 comprises 14 residues. This chain's CDR3 is CASRPEGGAGGYTF. In nucleotides, the CDR3 is TGTGCCAGCAGGCCCGAAGGGGGCGCTGGGGGCTACACCTTC.

This sequence joins TRBV6-1 and TRBJ1-2, with no clear D. Deletions cut 8 bases from V and 4 bases from J, with 17 bases between. The CDR3 runs 14 residues. Germline values: CDR1 MNHNS, CDR2 SASEGT. CDR3 nucleotides: TGTGCCAGCCTATTACTCGGCCTCTCCTATGGCTACACCTTC. It is translated as CASLLLGLSYGYTF.

This clone was found once. The CDR3 sequence is CASRGDRGPFSSYNSPLHF. CDR3 DNA: TGTGCCAGCAGGGGGGACAGGGGGCCCTTTAGCTCCTATAATTCACCCCTCCACTTT. V and J are TRBV28 and TRBJ1-6; TRBD1 matches at 12 bases. From germline, CDR1 is MDHEN and CDR2 SYDVKM. The length of the CDR3 is 19 residues. After removal of 6 bases from V and 0 bases from J, the junction contained 9 bases not matched to a gene.

This clone was recorded only once. The chain joins TRBV2 to TRBJ2-2; a possible D gene is TRBD2 (6 bases). CDR3 length: 13 residues. Germline V lookup: CDR1 SNHLY, CDR2 FYNNEI. The V end lost 7 bases, the J end lost 4 bases, and 10 bases lay between the germline ends. CDR3 residues: CASTREITGELFF. Here the CDR3 DNA reads TGTGCCAGCACCCGGGAGATCACCGGGGAGCTGTTTTTT.

This chain joins TRBV28 and TRBJ2-5; 12 nucleotides align to TRBD2. Germline CDR1 MDHEN, CDR2 SYDVKM. The CDR3 length is 15 residues. With 4 bases clipped from V and 4 bases from J, the junction kept 4 bases outside the gene matches. CDR3 residues: CASSSSGLAGETQYF. The CDR3 DNA sequence: TGTGCCAGCAGTTCCTCGGGACTAGCGGGAGAGACCCAGTACTTC.

The gene calls are TRBV16 and TRBJ1-4; no definite D call. V gave up 6 bases and J gave up 8 bases, with 19 bases separating them. CDR1 KGHSY and CDR2 FQNENV come from the germline V gene. The CDR3 runs 15 residues. The CDR3 loop is CASRPKSGISEKLFF. For the CDR3, the DNA is TGTGCCAGCAGACCAAAGAGCGGGATATCGGAAAAACTGTTTTTT.

This clone has more than one count but fewer than ten. The chain carries TRBV18 and TRBJ1-1, with a tentative D call TRBD1 (5 bases). Germline V CDR1 and CDR2: KGHSH, LQKENI. V lost 4 bases and J 7 bases, leaving 10 bases between the germline ends. This CDR3 has 12 residues. In DNA form, the CDR3 reads TGTGCCAGCTCACAACGTCAGGGTGAAGCTTTCTTT. Translation gives CASSQRQGEAFF. Full variable domain (rest looked up from reference TRBV18 and TRBJ1-1): NAGVMQNPRHLVRRRGQEARLRCSPMKGHSHVYWYRQLPEEGLKFMVYLQKENIIDESGMPKERFSAEFPKEGPSILRIQQVVRGDSAAYFCASSQRQGEAFFGQGTRLTVV.

This sequence joins TRBV6-5 and TRBJ1-3, with TRBD1 matching over 8 bases. Germline V gives CDR1 MNHEY, CDR2 SVGAGI. The CDR3 totals 15 residues. After removal of 6 bases from V and 2 bases from J, the junction contained 6 bases not matched to a gene. The CDR3 DNA reads TGTGCCAGCAGGGAGGACAGGGAGCCTGGAAACACCATATATTTT. This gives the protein CASREDREPGNTIYF.

The chain links TRBV7-9 to TRBJ1-1; 10 bases map to TRBD1. The ends lost 0 bases at V and 4 bases at J; junction bases unmatched: 2. The CDR3 extends over 15 amino acids. The germline V gene encodes CDR1 SEHNR and CDR2 FQNEAQ (reference sequence). CDR3 sequence: CASSLAGTGVTEAFF. The CDR3 DNA sequence: TGTGCCAGCAGCTTAGCCGGGACAGGGGTCACTGAAGCTTTCTTT.

The V and J genes are TRBV5-1 and TRBJ1-1; TRBD1 might be the D (6 bases). The CDR3 runs 16 residues. Germline CDR1 and CDR2: SGHRS and YFSETQ. V lost 0 bases to trimming and J lost 0 bases, with 12 bases between them. This CDR3 reads CASSLGGTYMNTEAFF. The DNA for the CDR3 is TGCGCCAGCAGCTTGGGGGGGACATACATGAACACTGAAGCTTTCTTT. Filled out from reference TRBV5-1 and TRBJ1-1, the complete variable domain reads KAGVTQTPRYLIKTRGQQVTLSCSPISGHRSVSWYQQTPGQGLQFLFEYFSETQRNKGNFPGRFSGRQFSNSRSEMNVSTLELGDSALYLCASSLGGTYMNTEAFFGQGTRLTVV.

V gene TRBV5-1 combines with J gene TRBJ2-3, with 10 bases lining up with TRBD2. This CDR3 contains 16 residues. Looked up from germline, CDR1 is SGHRS and CDR2 is YFSETQ. V shed 2 bases and J 6 bases; nucleotides not matched to a gene: 9. The CDR3 region is CASSFSSGGRGDTQYF. As DNA, the CDR3 is TGCGCCAGCAGCTTCTCTAGCGGGGGCCGGGGTGATACGCAGTATTTT.

The chain's CDR3 is CASSRDIQNNSPLHF. The CDR3 coding sequence is TGCGCCAGCAGCAGGGACATCCAGAATAATTCACCCCTCCACTTT. V gene TRBV5-1 combines with J gene TRBJ1-6, with D possibly being TRBD1 (6 bases). This CDR3 has 15 residues. V gave up 4 bases and J gave up 5 bases, with 13 bases separating them. Germline loops: CDR1 SGHRS, CDR2 YFSETQ. Full variable domain (outside the CDR3, taken from reference TRBV5-1 and TRBJ1-6): KAGVTQTPRYLIKTRGQQVTLSCSPISGHRSVSWYQQTPGQGLQFLFEYFSETQRNKGNFPGRFSGRQFSNSRSEMNVSTLELGDSALYLCASSRDIQNNSPLHFGNGTRLTVT.

J is TRBJ2-5 and V is TRBV7-9; 7 bases are shared with TRBD2. Losses at the gene ends were 5 bases for V and 7 bases for J; bases not matched to a gene: 7. This CDR3 comprises 13 residues. Germline V gives CDR1 SEHNR, CDR2 FQNEAQ (reference sequence). CDR3 in DNA: TGTGCCAGCAGCCCGGGACTACTTGGGACCCAGTACTTC. Translating gives CASSPGLLGTQYF.

The chain links TRBV11-2 to TRBJ1-1, with D unresolved. V was pared by 5 bases and J by 3 bases, with 16 bases between. Germline V gene data show CDR1 as SGHAT and CDR2 as FQNNGV. There are 15 residues in the CDR3. The CDR3 DNA sequence: TGTGCCAGCAGCCACCCTTTCAAGGGTGACACTGAAGCTTTCTTT. It translates to CASSHPFKGDTEAFF.